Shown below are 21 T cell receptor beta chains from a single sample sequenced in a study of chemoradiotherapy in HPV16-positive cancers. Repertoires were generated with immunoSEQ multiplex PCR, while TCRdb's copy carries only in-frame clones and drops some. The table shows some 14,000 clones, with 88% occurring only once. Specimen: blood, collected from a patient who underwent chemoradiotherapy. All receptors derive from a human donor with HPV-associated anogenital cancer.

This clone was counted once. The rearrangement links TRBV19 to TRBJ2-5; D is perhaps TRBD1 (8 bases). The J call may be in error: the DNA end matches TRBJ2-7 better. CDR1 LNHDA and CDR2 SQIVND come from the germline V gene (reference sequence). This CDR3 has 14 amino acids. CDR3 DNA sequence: TGTGCCAGTAGTAGACAGCGGGACAGGTACGAGCAGTACTTC. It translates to CASSRQRDRYEQYF.

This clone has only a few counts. CDR3 region: CASSQVGLSGTPTRVSGELFF. The CDR3 region has the DNA TGCGCCAGCAGCCAAGTGGGTTTATCCGGGACGCCCACTAGGGTCAGCGGGGAGCTGTTTTTT. The chain carries TRBV4-1 and TRBJ2-2; D possibly matches TRBD1 or TRBD2 (5 bases each). There are 21 residues in the CDR3. V lost 1 base to trimming and J lost 7 bases, with 31 bases between them. Per the germline V gene, CDR1 is MGHRA and CDR2 is YSYEKL.

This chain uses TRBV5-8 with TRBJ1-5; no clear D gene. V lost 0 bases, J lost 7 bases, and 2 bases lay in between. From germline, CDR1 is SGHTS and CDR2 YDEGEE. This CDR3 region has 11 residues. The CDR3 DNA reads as TGTGCCAGCAGCTTGGGACAGCCCCAGCATTTT. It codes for CASSLGQPQHF.

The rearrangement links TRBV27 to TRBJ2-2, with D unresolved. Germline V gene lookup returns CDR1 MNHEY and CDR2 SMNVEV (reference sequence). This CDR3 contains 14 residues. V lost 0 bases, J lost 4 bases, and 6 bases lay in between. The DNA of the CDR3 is TGTGCCAGCAGTTTATCGGGCCTCACCGGGGAGCTGTTTTTT. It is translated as CASSLSGLTGELFF.

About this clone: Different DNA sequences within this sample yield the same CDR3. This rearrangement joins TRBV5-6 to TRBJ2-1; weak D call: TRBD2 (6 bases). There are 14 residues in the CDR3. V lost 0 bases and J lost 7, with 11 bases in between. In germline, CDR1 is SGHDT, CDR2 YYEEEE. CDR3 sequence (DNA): TGTGCCAGCAGCTTGGGGACACGGGGGAATGAGCAGTTCTTC. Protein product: CASSLGTRGNEQFF.

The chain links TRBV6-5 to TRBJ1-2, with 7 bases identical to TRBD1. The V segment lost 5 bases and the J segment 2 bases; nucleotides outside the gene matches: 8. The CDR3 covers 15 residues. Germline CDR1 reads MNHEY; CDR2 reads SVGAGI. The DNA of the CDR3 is TGTGCCAGCAGTCTCCGACAGGGCCTCAACTATGGCTACACCTTC. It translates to CASSLRQGLNYGYTF.

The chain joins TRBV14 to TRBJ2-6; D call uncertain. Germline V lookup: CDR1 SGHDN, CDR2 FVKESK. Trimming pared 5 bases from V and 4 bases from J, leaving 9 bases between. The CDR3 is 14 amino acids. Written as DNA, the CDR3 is TGTGCCAGCAGCTGGGAAGCCGGGGCCAACGTCCTGACTTTC. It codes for CASSWEAGANVLTF.

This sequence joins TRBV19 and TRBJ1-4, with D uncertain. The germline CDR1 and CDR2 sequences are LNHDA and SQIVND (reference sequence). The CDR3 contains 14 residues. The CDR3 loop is CATSEITTNEKLFF. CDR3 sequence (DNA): TGTGCTACGTCGGAGATCACAACTAATGAAAAACTGTTTTTT.

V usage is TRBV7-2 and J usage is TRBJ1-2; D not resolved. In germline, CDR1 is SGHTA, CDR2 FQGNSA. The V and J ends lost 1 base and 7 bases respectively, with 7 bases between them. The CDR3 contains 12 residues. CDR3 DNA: TGTGCCAGCAGCTTAGATCAAAGTGGCTACACCTTC. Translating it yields CASSLDQSGYTF.

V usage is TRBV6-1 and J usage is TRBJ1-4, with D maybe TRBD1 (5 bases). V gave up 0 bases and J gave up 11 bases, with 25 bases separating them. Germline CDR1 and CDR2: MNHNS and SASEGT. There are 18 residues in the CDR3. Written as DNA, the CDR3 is TGTGCCAGCAGTGAAGCGCTTCTAGGACACTATCCCACTAACAAACTGTTTTTT. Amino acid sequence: CASSEALLGHYPTNKLFF.

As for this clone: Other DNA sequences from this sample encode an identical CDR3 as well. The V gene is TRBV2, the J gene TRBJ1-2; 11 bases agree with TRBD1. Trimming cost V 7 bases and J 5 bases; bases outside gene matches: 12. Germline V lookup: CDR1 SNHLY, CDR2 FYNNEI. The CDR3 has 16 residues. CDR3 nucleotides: TGTGCCAGCATTTCCGGGACAGGGGGGCGGGGGTATGGCTACACCTTC. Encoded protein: CASISGTGGRGYGYTF.

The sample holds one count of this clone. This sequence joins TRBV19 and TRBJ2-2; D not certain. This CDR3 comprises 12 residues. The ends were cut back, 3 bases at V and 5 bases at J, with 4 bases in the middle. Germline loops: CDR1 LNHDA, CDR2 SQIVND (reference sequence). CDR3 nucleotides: TGTGCCAGTAGTATGTGGACCGGGGAGCTGTTTTTT. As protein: CASSMWTGELFF.

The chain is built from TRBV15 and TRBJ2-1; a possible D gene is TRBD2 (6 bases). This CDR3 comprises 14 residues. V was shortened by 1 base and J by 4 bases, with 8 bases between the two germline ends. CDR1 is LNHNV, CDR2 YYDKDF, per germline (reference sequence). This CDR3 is CATSRGGDYNEQFF. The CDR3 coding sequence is TGTGCCACCAGCAGAGGGGGGGATTACAATGAGCAGTTCTTC.

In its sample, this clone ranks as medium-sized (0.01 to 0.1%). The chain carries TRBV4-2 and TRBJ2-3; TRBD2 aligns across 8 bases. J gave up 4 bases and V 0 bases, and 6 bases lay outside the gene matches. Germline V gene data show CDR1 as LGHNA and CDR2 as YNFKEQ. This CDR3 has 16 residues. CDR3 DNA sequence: TGTGCCAGCAGCCAAGAGGGCGCGGGGGGCCCAGATACGCAGTATTTT. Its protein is CASSQEGAGGPDTQYF.

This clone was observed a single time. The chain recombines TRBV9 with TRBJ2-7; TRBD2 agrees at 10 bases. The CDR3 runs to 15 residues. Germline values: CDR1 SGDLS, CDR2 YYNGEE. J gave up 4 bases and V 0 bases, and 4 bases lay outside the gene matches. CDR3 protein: CASSVEAGGRYEQYF. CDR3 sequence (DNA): TGTGCCAGCAGCGTAGAAGCGGGGGGGCGGTACGAGCAGTACTTC.

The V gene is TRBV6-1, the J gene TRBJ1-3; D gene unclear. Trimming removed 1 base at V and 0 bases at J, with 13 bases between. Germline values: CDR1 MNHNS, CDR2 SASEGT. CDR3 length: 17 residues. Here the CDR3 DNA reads TGTGCCAGCAGTGAAGGGGTAGGCAGTCGCTCTGGAAACACCATATATTTT. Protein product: CASSEGVGSRSGNTIYF.

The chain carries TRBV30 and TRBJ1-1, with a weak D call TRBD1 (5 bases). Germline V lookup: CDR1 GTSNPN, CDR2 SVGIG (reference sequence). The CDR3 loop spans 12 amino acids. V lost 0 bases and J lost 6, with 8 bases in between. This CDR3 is CAWSVMGAEAFF. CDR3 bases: TGTGCCTGGAGTGTAATGGGGGCTGAAGCTTTCTTT.

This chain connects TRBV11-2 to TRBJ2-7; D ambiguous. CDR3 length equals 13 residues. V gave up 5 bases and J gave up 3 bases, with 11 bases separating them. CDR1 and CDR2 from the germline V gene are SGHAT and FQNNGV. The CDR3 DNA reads TGTGCCAGCAGCCCGCTTCTGAGCTACGAGCAGTACTTC. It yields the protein CASSPLLSYEQYF.

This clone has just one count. CDR3 nucleotide sequence: TGTGCCTTACAGGGCACCTACGAGCAGTACTTC. Translating gives CALQGTYEQYF. This chain links TRBV30 with TRBJ2-7; TRBD1 is a possible D gene (6 bases). CDR1 and CDR2 from the germline V gene are GTSNPN and SVGIG (reference sequence). Trimming removed 7 bases at V and 2 bases at J, with 9 bases between. The CDR3 is 11 residues long.

As DNA, the CDR3 is TGCAGCGTTGAAGTTAGAGCCGGGGAGCTGTTTTTT. Translating gives CSVEVRAGELFF. V is TRBV29-1 and J is TRBJ2-2; D uncertain. V was cut by 1 base and J by 6 bases, with 6 bases left in between. The CDR3 has 12 residues. Germline values: CDR1 SQVTM, CDR2 ANQGSEA.

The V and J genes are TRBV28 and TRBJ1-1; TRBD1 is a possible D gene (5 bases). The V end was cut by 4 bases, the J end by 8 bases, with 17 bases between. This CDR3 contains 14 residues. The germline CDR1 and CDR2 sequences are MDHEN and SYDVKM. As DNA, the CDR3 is TGTGCCAGCAGTTCGCTCGGGACCAGGGTGGAAGCTTTCTTT. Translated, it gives CASSSLGTRVEAFF.